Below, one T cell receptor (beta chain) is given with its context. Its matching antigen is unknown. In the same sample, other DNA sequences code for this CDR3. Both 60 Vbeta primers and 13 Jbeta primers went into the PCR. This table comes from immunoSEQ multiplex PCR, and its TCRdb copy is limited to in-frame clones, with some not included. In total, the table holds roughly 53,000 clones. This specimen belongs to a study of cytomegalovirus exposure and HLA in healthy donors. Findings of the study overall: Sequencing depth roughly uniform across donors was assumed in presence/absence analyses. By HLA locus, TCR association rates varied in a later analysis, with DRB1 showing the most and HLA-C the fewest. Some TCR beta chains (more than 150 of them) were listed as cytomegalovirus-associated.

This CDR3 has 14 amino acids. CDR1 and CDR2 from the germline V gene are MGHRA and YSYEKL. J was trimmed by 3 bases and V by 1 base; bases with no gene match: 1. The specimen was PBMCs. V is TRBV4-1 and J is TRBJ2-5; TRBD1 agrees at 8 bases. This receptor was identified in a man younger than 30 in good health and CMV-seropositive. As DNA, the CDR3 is TGCGCCAGCAGCCAAGGGACAGGGAAAGAGACCCAGTACTTC. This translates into CASSQGTGKETQYF.